Shown below are 25 T cell receptor beta chains from a single sample sequenced in a study of OX40 agonist ivuxolimab in advanced cancers. The data were produced by immunoSEQ multiplex PCR, yet TCRdb's version contains in-frame clones alone and is incomplete. The sample lists 8,500 to 13,000 clones, just under 80% occurring once. This specimen consisted of CD4+ or CD8+ T cells sorted from blood, obtained in a trial of the OX40 agonist ivuxolimab. These receptors all come from an adult with an advanced solid tumor such as melanoma, head and neck, liver or kidney cancer.

V is TRBV5-1 and J is TRBJ2-1; no reliable D call. CDR1 and CDR2 from the germline V gene are SGHRS and YFSETQ. This CDR3 comprises 13 residues. Trimming shortened V by 2 bases and J by 7 bases, and 10 bases separated the two germline ends. The CDR3 DNA follows: TGCGCCAGCAGCTTCACCAACAGTAATGAGCAGTTCTTC. Amino acid sequence: CASSFTNSNEQFF. Full variable domain (missing parts from reference TRBV5-1 and TRBJ2-1): KAGVTQTPRYLIKTRGQQVTLSCSPISGHRSVSWYQQTPGQGLQFLFEYFSETQRNKGNFPGRFSGRQFSNSRSEMNVSTLELGDSALYLCASSFTNSNEQFFGPGTRLTVL.

V and J are TRBV7-8 and TRBJ2-4; a weak D match, TRBD2 (6 bases). Germline CDR1 reads SGHVS; CDR2 reads FQNEAQ. This CDR3 contains 16 residues. Trimming cost V 5 bases and J 7 bases, with 21 bases left between them. CDR3: CASSPLEGELWNIQYF. CDR3 nucleotide sequence: TGTGCCAGCAGCCCGCTGGAGGGCGAACTGTGGAACATTCAGTACTTC. Full variable domain (outside the CDR3, taken from reference TRBV7-8 and TRBJ2-4): GAGVSQSPRYKVAKRGQDVALRCDPISGHVSLFWYQQALGQGPEFLTYFQNEAQLDKSGLPSDRFFAERPEGSVSTLKIQRTQQEDSAVYLCASSPLEGELWNIQYFGAGTRLSVL.

This clone is a singleton in its sample. J is TRBJ1-2 and V is TRBV5-1; D is possibly TRBD1 (6 bases). Per germline, CDR1 SGHRS and CDR2 YFSETQ. Between the trimmed V and J ends, which lost 5 bases and 8 bases, there was a span of 19 bases. The CDR3 runs to 14 residues. CDR3 DNA: TGCGCCAGCAGGCCAGGGGATGGCTTATACGGCTACACCTTC. As protein: CASRPGDGLYGYTF.

V is TRBV4-1 and J is TRBJ2-7; 7 nucleotides align to TRBD1. The CDR3 spans 14 residues. V trimming: 4 bases; J trimming: 2 bases; junction bases outside the gene matches: 5. Looked up from germline, CDR1 is MGHRA and CDR2 is YSYEKL. CDR3 residues: CASSPDRAPYEQYF. Here the CDR3 DNA reads TGCGCCAGCAGCCCTGACAGGGCCCCCTACGAGCAGTACTTC.

The chain combines TRBV7-2 with TRBJ2-3, with 8 bases lining up with TRBD2. This CDR3 has 15 amino acids. The ends lost 5 bases at V and 4 bases at J; junction bases unmatched: 8. From germline, CDR1 is SGHTA and CDR2 FQGNSA. The CDR3 nucleotides are TGTGCCAGCAGCAATCAGCGGGAGTGGGCAGATACGCAGTATTTT. The encoded protein is CASSNQREWADTQYF.

This clone was observed a few times. The chain joins TRBV27 to TRBJ2-3; the D gene is possibly TRBD2 (5 bases). Germline V lookup: CDR1 MNHEY, CDR2 SMNVEV (reference sequence). V dropped 3 bases and J dropped 1 base, with 8 bases sitting between them. The CDR3 is made up of 14 amino acids. In nucleotides, the CDR3 is TGTGCCAGCAGTTTTTTCGGGGGCACAGATACGCAGTATTTT. Encoded protein: CASSFFGGTDTQYF.

In its sample, this clone was seen once. The rearrangement links TRBV7-9 to TRBJ1-5, with D uncertain. Germline V gives CDR1 SEHNR, CDR2 FQNEAQ (reference sequence). The V gene lost 5 bases and the J gene lost 6 bases, with 14 bases spanning the gap. The CDR3 covers 14 residues. The CDR3 sequence is CASSRPEVGQPQHF. In DNA form, the CDR3 reads TGTGCCAGCAGCCGTCCCGAGGTCGGTCAGCCCCAGCATTTT.

In its sample, this clone was seen a few times. The gene calls are TRBV12-5 and TRBJ1-1; D uncertain. V was trimmed by 2 bases and J by 5 bases, leaving 3 bases between them. Looked up from germline, CDR1 is LGHNT and CDR2 is FRNRAP. The CDR3 runs to 11 residues. Here the CDR3 DNA reads TGTGCTAGTGGTTTGCTGACTGAAGCTTTCTTT. Residues: CASGLLTEAFF. Based on the CDR3 plus reference TRBV12-5 and TRBJ1-1, the full variable domain is DARVTQTPRHKVTEMGQEVTMRCQPILGHNTVFWYRQTMMQGLELLAYFRNRAPLDDSGMPKDRFSAEMPDATLATLKIQPSEPRDSAVYFCASGLLTEAFFGQGTRLTVV.

The chain recombines TRBV4-1 with TRBJ2-7, with D hard to call. The CDR3 contains 12 residues. With 1 base removed from V and 5 bases from J, the gap between germline ends came to 6 bases. Germline-derived CDR1 and CDR2 are MGHRA and YSYEKL. The CDR3 region is CASSQVGDEQYF. CDR3 bases: TGCGCCAGCAGCCAAGTTGGGGACGAGCAGTACTTC.

The chain combines TRBV27 with TRBJ2-6, with D possibly being TRBD2 (5 bases). Germline values: CDR1 MNHEY, CDR2 SMNVEV (reference sequence). Trimming removed 5 bases from V and 3 bases from J, with 8 bases in between. The CDR3 has 14 residues. The DNA for the CDR3 is TGTGCCAGCAGTCGGGGTATTGGGGCCAACGTCCTGACTTTC. Translating gives CASSRGIGANVLTF.

There are a few counts of this clone. This chain uses TRBV6-6 with TRBJ1-1, with D perhaps TRBD1 (5 bases). Germline CDR1 is MNHNY and CDR2 is SVGAGI (reference sequence). The CDR3 sequence is 11 residues long. Trimming stripped 6 bases from V and 8 bases from J, with 10 bases between. Here the CDR3 DNA reads TGTGCCAGCAGCCCGGACATAGAAGCTTTCTTT. Translation gives CASSPDIEAFF.

The rearrangement joins TRBV30 to TRBJ1-1; the D gene is possibly TRBD1 (5 bases). The V and J ends lost 1 base and 1 base respectively, with 10 bases between them. Per germline, CDR1 GTSNPN and CDR2 SVGIG (reference sequence). This CDR3 spans 14 amino acids. The chain's CDR3 is CAWSGSGGNTEAFF. The DNA for the CDR3 is TGTGCCTGGAGTGGTTCCGGGGGGAACACTGAAGCTTTCTTT.

The rearrangement uses TRBV6-1 and TRBJ2-2; 9 bases line up with TRBD2. The CDR3 length is 16 residues. V trimming: 3 bases; J trimming: 4 bases; junction bases outside the gene matches: 6. From germline, CDR1 is MNHNS and CDR2 SASEGT. The CDR3 region has the DNA TGTGCCAGCAGTGAGAGCGCGGGGGGGTCCACCGGGGAGCTGTTTTTT. Translation gives CASSESAGGSTGELFF.

The chain links TRBV9 to TRBJ2-7; TRBD1 agrees at 9 bases. J lost 7 bases, V lost 0 bases, and 8 bases had no gene match. Germline V CDR1 and CDR2: SGDLS, YYNGEE. The CDR3 is 15 residues long. The CDR3 region has the DNA TGTGCCAGCAGCGTAGCGGGGACAGGGTCGTCGGAGCAGTACTTC. Protein product: CASSVAGTGSSEQYF.

The chain couples TRBV5-1 to TRBJ1-1; tentatively, D is TRBD1 (5 bases). Germline CDR1 reads SGHRS; CDR2 reads YFSETQ. V lost 5 bases and J 4 bases, leaving 12 bases between the germline ends. This CDR3 spans 13 amino acids. CDR3 sequence reads: CASRPAGFTEAFF. CDR3 coding DNA: TGCGCCAGCAGGCCGGCAGGGTTCACTGAAGCTTTCTTT. The full variable domain, its missing parts supplied by reference TRBV5-1 and TRBJ1-1, is KAGVTQTPRYLIKTRGQQVTLSCSPISGHRSVSWYQQTPGQGLQFLFEYFSETQRNKGNFPGRFSGRQFSNSRSEMNVSTLELGDSALYLCASRPAGFTEAFFGQGTRLTVV.

V is TRBV4-2 and J is TRBJ1-2, with D possibly TRBD1 on 6 matching bases. This CDR3 is 16 amino acids long. The V gene lost 0 bases and the J gene lost 0 bases, with 11 bases spanning the gap. Per the germline V gene, CDR1 is LGHNA and CDR2 is YNFKEQ. CDR3 DNA: TGTGCCAGCAGCCAAGAAGCGACAGGAGCTAACTATGGCTACACCTTC. Translation gives CASSQEATGANYGYTF.

This rearrangement joins TRBV7-9 to TRBJ2-7, with 8 bases identical to TRBD1. V trimming: 5 bases; J trimming: 0 bases; junction bases outside the gene matches: 6. Germline CDR1 is SEHNR and CDR2 is FQNEAQ (reference sequence). This CDR3 spans 15 amino acids. CDR3 DNA: TGTGCCAGCAGCCCGGGACAGGACCGCTCCTACGAGCAGTACTTC. It is translated as CASSPGQDRSYEQYF.

The chain is built from TRBV6-1 and TRBJ2-7; 7 bases fit TRBD2. The CDR3 consists of 15 residues. V shed 6 bases and J 7 bases; nucleotides not matched to a gene: 15. Germline V gene sequence: CDR1 MNHNS, CDR2 SASEGT. The CDR3 spells CASSGPPEGREEQYF. In nucleotides, the CDR3 is TGTGCCAGCAGCGGACCGCCAGAGGGGCGGGAGGAGCAGTACTTC.

The CDR3 DNA follows: TGTGCCACCAGCAGCGGGGGGGCTGGGGATGAGCAGTTCTTC. The encoded protein is CATSSGGAGDEQFF. The chain links TRBV15 to TRBJ2-1, with TRBD2 matching over 8 bases. This CDR3 has 14 residues. The germline gives CDR1 LNHNV, CDR2 YYDKDF (reference sequence). J gave up 8 bases and V 3 bases, and 6 bases lay outside the gene matches.

The chain links TRBV30 to TRBJ2-5, with D uncertain. The J call may be incorrect, as the DNA end agrees better with TRBJ2-7. Germline loops: CDR1 GTSNPN, CDR2 SVGIG (reference sequence). The CDR3 has 13 residues. In DNA form, the CDR3 reads TGTGCCTCCGACCCGCTGGTCGGTCTCGAGCAGTACTTC. It encodes CASDPLVGLEQYF.

V usage is TRBV5-8 and J usage is TRBJ1-2, with D possibly being TRBD1 (6 bases). The ends were cut back, 4 bases at V and 4 bases at J, with 20 bases in the middle. Germline-derived CDR1 and CDR2 are SGHTS and YDEGEE. The CDR3 has 16 residues. Written as DNA, the CDR3 is TGTGCCAGCAGCCCGGAGGGTCCGGGGGCCTTCTATGGCTACACCTTC. This gives the protein CASSPEGPGAFYGYTF.

The gene calls are TRBV27 and TRBJ2-1, with D perhaps TRBD2 (6 bases). V lost 6 bases and J 9 bases, leaving 21 bases between the germline ends. Germline CDR1 and CDR2: MNHEY and SMNVEV (reference sequence). This CDR3 contains 15 residues. The CDR3 sequence is CASSPGVTGLSEQFF. In DNA, the CDR3 is TGTGCCAGCAGCCCGGGGGTCACGGGGTTAAGTGAGCAGTTCTTC.

V and J are TRBV6-6 and TRBJ1-2, with D uncertain. This CDR3 contains 12 residues. The V end was cut by 0 bases, the J end by 4 bases, with 3 bases between. Germline V gene sequence: CDR1 MNHNY, CDR2 SVGAGI (reference sequence). This CDR3 is CASSYSGYGYTF. In nucleotides, the CDR3 is TGTGCCAGCAGTTACTCTGGCTATGGCTACACCTTC.

The rearrangement links TRBV30 to TRBJ1-1; D is undetermined. Germline V lookup: CDR1 GTSNPN, CDR2 SVGIG (reference sequence). The CDR3 length is 13 residues. Between the trimmed V and J ends, which lost 3 bases and 2 bases, there was a span of 10 bases. This CDR3 is CAWRMAGNTEAFF. The CDR3 nucleotides are TGTGCCTGGAGGATGGCGGGAAACACTGAAGCTTTCTTT.

V gene TRBV5-4 combines with J gene TRBJ2-3, with 9 bases aligning to TRBD2. The CDR3 totals 14 residues. V lost 4 bases, J lost 6 bases, and 6 bases stayed unmatched. CDR1 and CDR2 from the germline V gene are SGHNT and YYREEE (reference sequence). The CDR3 coding sequence is TGTGCCAGCAGCACGGGACTAGCATGGGATACGCAGTATTTT. This sequence encodes CASSTGLAWDTQYF.